This TCR beta chain was profiled in a study of shared clonotypes between healthy human individuals. The V gene end was trimmed by 7 bases and the J gene end by 5 bases; junction bases not matched to a gene: 7. Germline CDR1 reads MDHEN; CDR2 reads SYDVKM. This CDR3 spans 13 amino acids. The data were produced by immunoSEQ multiplex PCR, yet TCRdb's version contains in-frame clones alone and is incomplete. The sample includes more than 850,000 clones, around 82% of them seen just once. The sequence came from a man in his late teens or twenties in good health. Some clones in this sample may be carry-over from other donors' samples. Material for sequencing was memory CD4+ T cells from PBMCs. Indicated subset: CD45RA-negative fraction. The chain links TRBV28 to TRBJ1-2; 7 bases match TRBD1. The CDR3 sequence: CASTPGGWYGYTF. CDR3 bases: TGTGCCAGCACCCCAGGGGGGTGGTATGGCTACACCTTC.